Below, one T cell receptor beta chain is given with its context. Its specificity is not known. Together with a sample-barcoded 5' primer, a J-beta primer mix was included in a second PCR lasting about 6 to 11 cycles. The study obtained at least 3 million CDR3-containing paired-end reads from every sample. MiXCR, run by TCRdb on the 5' RACE reads, gives a single entry per CDR3 protein. The profile covers 1,500,000 or so distinct CDR3 sequences, with 59% appearing a single time and more than 6% taken by the ten largest. Trimming took off 5 bases at V and 0 bases at J, with 19 bases between the two ends. From germline, CDR1 is KGHDR and CDR2 SFDVKD. The CDR3 runs to 17 residues. The sample comes from a study of blood T cells in healthy people across ages. General study points: The study found more naive CD4+ cells and higher diversity in long-lived than aged donors. Strong correlation linked observed beta diversity and percent naive T cells.

At least 7 million PBMCs were isolated per sample. The chain recombines TRBV24-1 with TRBJ2-7; a possible D gene is TRBD1 (7 bases). The TCR was taken from a man between 18 and 35 years old in good health. Sequenced material: blood. The CDR3 reads CATSGGDSGGSSYEQYF. In nucleotides, the CDR3 is TGTGCCACCAGTGGCGGGGACAGTGGTGGGAGCTCCTACGAGCAGTACTTC.